The rows below give T cell receptor beta chains drawn from one sample of a study of cytomegalovirus exposure and HLA in healthy donors. The method was immunoSEQ multiplex PCR; TCRdb's version includes in-frame clones alone and lacks a portion of them. The table records 150,000 or so clones, approximately 80% of them present only once. The sample was PBMCs. These receptors were collected from a male donor in good health and CMV-seronegative. Each CDR3 is given with its conserved first and last residue. The D gene is left open where the match is weak. The size entry is marked missing in some rows and otherwise reads once, few, many or a size class.

j_gene,abundance,v_gene,d_gene,CDR3nt,CDR3aa
TRBJ2-6,.,TRBV28,.,TGTGCCAGCACCCCGACCGGCCCGAGGACTGGGGCCAACGTCCTGACTTTC,CASTPTGPRTGANVLTF
TRBJ2-1,.,TRBV19,TRBD1,TGTGCCAGTGGAGATACAGGGGCCAATGAGCAGTTCTTC,CASGDTGANEQFF
TRBJ2-3,.,TRBV7-9,TRBD2,TGTGCCAGCACCCCGGGGGGGACGCAGTATTTT,CASTPGGTQYF
TRBJ2-2,.,TRBV5-4,.,TGTGCCAGCAGCTTGTGGGGGGTAGGACGCACCGGGGAGCTGTTTTTT,CASSLWGVGRTGELFF
TRBJ2-7,.,TRBV28,.,TGTGCCAGCACATCGAGGACAGACCCCTACGAGCAGTACTTC,CASTSRTDPYEQYF
TRBJ2-7,.,TRBV7-9,.,TGTGCCAGCAGCTTACCACAAATCAACTACGAGCAGTACTTC,CASSLPQINYEQYF
TRBJ2-7,.,TRBV4-3,.,TGCGCCAGCAGCCTAGATATGAGTGAGGCCTACGAGCAGTACTTC,CASSLDMSEAYEQYF
TRBJ2-1,.,TRBV11-2,TRBD2,TGTGCCAGCAGGGGACTAGCGGGGAAGGGTGAGCAGTTCTTC,CASRGLAGKGEQFF
TRBJ1-3,.,TRBV18,.,TGTGCCAGCTCACCAGACAGCTCTGGAAACACCATATATTTT,CASSPDSSGNTIYF
TRBJ1-2,.,TRBV28,.,TGTGCCAGCAGTTTTGAATTTGAACAGGCCTATGGCTACACCTTC,CASSFEFEQAYGYTF
TRBJ2-3,.,TRBV9,TRBD2,TGTGCCAGCAGCGAGGCGACTAGCAAGCCAGATACGCAGTATTTT,CASSEATSKPDTQYF
TRBJ2-7,.,TRBV30,.,TGTGCCTGGAAGCGCCCCGGGTTGGCACGCCACGAGCAGTACTTC,CAWKRPGLARHEQYF
TRBJ1-6,.,TRBV11-3,.,TGTGCCAGCAGCCCCGGGACTGGAGAGCATTCACCCCTCCACTTT,CASSPGTGEHSPLHF
TRBJ1-3,.,TRBV7-7,.,TGTGCTAGCAGCTTATCCAGGGAGGGCACCATATATTTT,CASSLSREGTIYF
TRBJ1-5,.,TRBV2,TRBD1,TGTGCCACCTCCGAGGACAGGGGGCTGGGTCAGCCCCAGCATTTT,CATSEDRGLGQPQHF
TRBJ1-2,.,TRBV7-2,.,TGTGCCAGCAGCTTATCGGTTGGGCAGAACTATGGCTACACCTTC,CASSLSVGQNYGYTF
TRBJ2-7,once,TRBV4-3,TRBD2,TGCGCCAGCAGCCAAGATGTATCAGCTAGCGGGAGCTACGAGCAGTACTTC,CASSQDVSASGSYEQYF
TRBJ2-5,few,TRBV29-1,.,TGCAGCGTTAAGAAGGGGGGGTCAACGGGGCAAGAGACCCAGTACTTC,CSVKKGGSTGQETQYF
TRBJ2-7,.,TRBV6-1,.,TGTGCCAGCAGCCCCATCCCTGAGGGTGCCTACGAGCAGTACTTC,CASSPIPEGAYEQYF
TRBJ1-2,.,TRBV7-9,TRBD1,TGTGCCAGCAGGATCACAGGGGACTATGGCTACACCTTC,CASRITGDYGYTF
TRBJ2-7,.,TRBV7-9,TRBD2,TGTGCCAGCAGCCGGGGGACTAGCGGGAGTGTCTACGAGCAGTACTTC,CASSRGTSGSVYEQYF
TRBJ1-1,.,TRBV27,TRBD1,TGTGCCAGCAGTTTTGGGACAGGGGTCAACACTGAAGCTTTCTTT,CASSFGTGVNTEAFF
TRBJ2-1,.,TRBV25-1,TRBD2,TGTGCCAGCAGTGAATATCGGGGGGGGCTCTACAATGAGCAGTTCTTC,CASSEYRGGLYNEQFF
TRBJ2-3,few,TRBV7-9,TRBD2,TGTGCCAGCAGCACCTGGGAGGCGGGAGGGTCAGATACGCAGTATTTT,CASSTWEAGGSDTQYF
TRBJ2-1,.,TRBV5-6,TRBD2,TGTGCCAGCAGCCCCCTAGAATGGAGCGGGGGCTATGAGCAGTTCTTC,CASSPLEWSGGYEQFF
TRBJ2-7,.,TRBV7-9,.,TGTTCCAGCAGCCCTCCTGTTAGACAGGCGACCTACGAGCAGTACTTC,CSSSPPVRQATYEQYF
TRBJ1-6,few,TRBV7-2,.,TGTGCCAGCAGCCTGGGGACATTTAATAATTCACCCCTCCACTTT,CASSLGTFNNSPLHF
TRBJ2-3,.,TRBV28,TRBD2,TGTGCCAGCAGTTCGAGGGCCGGGACTAGCGGGGGGTGGCCAGATACGCAGTATTTT,CASSSRAGTSGGWPDTQYF
TRBJ2-1,.,TRBV28,TRBD2,TGTGCCAGCATCTCTCTAGCGGGAGGTTCTTACAATGAGCAGTTCTTC,CASISLAGGSYNEQFF
TRBJ1-1,.,TRBV30,.,TGTGCCTGGAGTGCCGAGGGAGGCCGCGAAGCTTTCTTT,CAWSAEGGREAFF
TRBJ2-7,.,TRBV2,.,TGTGCCAGCAGTGCAGGGGTTTTGAGCTCCTACGAGCAGTACTTC,CASSAGVLSSYEQYF
TRBJ1-2,.,TRBV28,TRBD1,TGTGCCAGCAGCGGACCCGACAGGGGGCGAGGGAGTGGCTACACCTTC,CASSGPDRGRGSGYTF
TRBJ2-5,few,TRBV25-1,TRBD1,TGTGCCAGCAGGCAGGGGGCTCCCCAAGAGACCCAGTACTTC,CASRQGAPQETQYF
TRBJ1-1,many,TRBV5-6,TRBD1,TGTGCCAGCAGCTGGGGACAGGGGTGGACTGAAGCTTTCTTT,CASSWGQGWTEAFF
TRBJ2-2,.,TRBV4-2,.,TGTGCCAGCAGCCCAGGGTATACGATCACCGGGGAGCTGTTTTTT,CASSPGYTITGELFF
TRBJ2-7,once,TRBV19,.,TGTGCCAGTAGTACCCCGGACAGCTACTACGAGCAGTACTTC,CASSTPDSYYEQYF
TRBJ2-1,.,TRBV5-5,TRBD2,TGTGCCAGCAGCTTGGGACTAGCGGGGCGGGAGCAGTTCTTC,CASSLGLAGREQFF
TRBJ1-1,.,TRBV7-2,.,TGTGCCAGCAGCTTAGCCGATACCTATGAAGCTTTCTTT,CASSLADTYEAFF
TRBJ1-4,.,TRBV25-1,.,TGTGCCAGCAGTGCGCCAGGGCGTGAAAAACTGTTTTTT,CASSAPGREKLFF